One T cell receptor beta chain is described in this entry. Profiled with immunoSEQ multiplex PCR; TCRdb holds only in-frame clones, not every one. The table records 720,000 or so clones, 80% to 90% of them present only once. V was pared by 6 bases and J by 7 bases, with 10 bases between. Germline V CDR1 and CDR2: MDHEN, SYDVKM. This CDR3 region has 12 residues. This record comes from a study of shared T cell receptors in the human thymus. These records were also assigned to another study, of human thymus T cells. That paper states: Congenital heart defects were the reason for the corrective surgery that the donors, healthy Finnish infants, were having. It was from resections taken during corrective heart surgery that the thymus tissue came. Repertoires sampled from thymus and blood appeared biased in V and J gene usage. Related studies found that unrelated individuals share highly overlapping thymic repertoires.

The chain joins TRBV28 to TRBJ1-5; no clear D gene. The sequenced material came from thymocytes. The clonotype originates from a girl under two years old with a congenital heart defect. CDR3 in amino acids: CASRPYQQPQHF. CDR3 DNA sequence: TGTGCCAGCAGGCCTTATCAGCAGCCCCAGCATTTT.